A selection of T cell receptor beta chains follows, all from one sample in a study of T cell responses to AZD1222 COVID-19 vaccine. Method: immunoSEQ multiplex PCR; TCRdb's copy keeps in-frame clones and lacks some. The sample consists of around 30,000 clones, just over 90% of them appearing once. Sequencing was performed on peripheral blood, taken on day 0 of AZD1222 vaccination. The receptors originated from an adult in good health. CDR3s include the opening cysteine and the closing phenylalanine or tryptophan. Fields, in order: V gene, D gene, J gene, clone size, CDR3 DNA, CDR3 protein. A D gene is named only where the DNA matches it firmly. Size is omitted from some rows. Given values are once, few, many or a class for expanded clones.

TRBV11-2	TRBD2	TRBJ2-1	-	TGTGCCAGCAGCTTATTACGGGGGGGCCTGGGTGAGCAGTTCTTC	CASSLLRGGLGEQFF
TRBV19	-	TRBJ1-5	-	TGTGCCAGTAGTATCGCACAGGATTACAATCAGCCCCAGCATTTT	CASSIAQDYNQPQHF
TRBV9	TRBD1	TRBJ1-6	-	TGTGCCAGCAGCGAGACAGGGGGAAACAATTCACCCCTCCACTTT	CASSETGGNNSPLHF
TRBV9	-	TRBJ2-1	-	-	CASSVGLGAPPFF
TRBV30	TRBD1	TRBJ1-1	few	TGTGCCTTAACTGACAGGGGCGAAGCTTTCTTT	CALTDRGEAFF
TRBV12-3/TRBV12-4	-	TRBJ1-1	once	TGTGCCAGCAGTACAGGGATAGCGACTGAAGCTTTCTTT	CASSTGIATEAFF
TRBV5-4	-	TRBJ1-3	-	TGTGCCAGCAGCTTGGCCCAGGCTTCCTCTGGAAACACCATATATTTT	CASSLAQASSGNTIYF
TRBV7-2	-	TRBJ1-5	-	TGTGCCAGCAGCTTAGTGGTAGATCAGCCCCAGCATTTT	CASSLVVDQPQHF
TRBV3-1/TRBV3-2	-	TRBJ2-7	-	TGTCCCACCAGCCAAGACGAACGCGGCAGGGGAGGCTACGAGCAGTACTTC	CPTSQDERGRGGYEQYF
TRBV2	-	TRBJ1-6	-	TGTGCCAGCAACCCGCGATCGGCCAATAATTCACCCCTCCACTTT	CASNPRSANNSPLHF
TRBV5-1	-	TRBJ2-7	-	TGCGCCAGCAGCCTTGTTGGAGGGTCGTACGAGCAGTACTTC	CASSLVGGSYEQYF
TRBV3-1/TRBV3-2	-	TRBJ1-6	-	TGTGCCAGCAGCCCCGGCGGCGATAATTCACCCCTCCACTTT	CASSPGGDNSPLHF
TRBV19	TRBD2	TRBJ2-3	-	TGTGCCAGTAGGGGAAGGGTAGCGGGGGATGGAGATACGCAGTATTTT	CASRGRVAGDGDTQYF
TRBV4-2	TRBD1	TRBJ2-7	-	TGTGCCAGCAGCCAAGAGACAGGGAACCTCTACGAGCAGTACTTC	CASSQETGNLYEQYF
TRBV5-1	TRBD2	TRBJ2-5	-	TGCGCCAGCAGCCCCGGGACTAGTCAAGAGACCCAGTACTTC	CASSPGTSQETQYF
TRBV7-2	TRBD1	TRBJ1-6	-	TGTGCCAGCAGCTTCTCTCGGGACAGCTCCTATAATTCACCCCTCCACTTT	CASSFSRDSSYNSPLHF